This T cell receptor beta chain came from a study of shared clonotypes between healthy human individuals (dated by TCRdb to 2020 to 2021). The study in broad terms: A couple of women and three men aged 18 to 49 years were included in the cohort. For each donor, three plates each were used for CD4 naive and CD4 memory, two plates were used for CD8 naive, and one plate was used for CD8 memory. To estimate repertoire size and how much clonotype sharing occurs between individuals, the study deeply sequenced the blood TCR repertoires of five healthy adults. Different laboratories and diverse techniques were used to prepare libraries and sequence TCR repertoires, to increase sequencing depth and limit assay-specific biases. Each donor's leukapheresis produced roughly between roughly 0.94 and 9.5 billion PBMCs. What the work shows at the level of the full study, not this receptor alone: Clonotypes shared by all four sorted-subset donors showed higher generation probabilities than non-shared clonotypes. Even with the large sequencing depth, rarefaction of the sorted-subset datasets indicated that sequencing was incomplete. The small number of donors limited the genetic and exposure-history diversity represented. Pairwise subsampling led to the expectation that sequencing depth would affect the degree of clonotype sharing among donors. Larger estimated clonotype richness was generally found for naive subsets than for memory subsets. Sharing across a few donors was observed for approximately 4.6% of naive CD4, over 3% of naive CD8, about 2.3% of memory CD4, and about 0.4% of memory CD8 clonotypes. Sampling was restricted to blood, and TCR repertoires in tissue are likely to differ from TCR repertoires in blood.

Using the deep immunoSEQ assay, multiplex PCR amplified TCR CDR3 regions from genomic DNA. Genomic DNA extracted from each cell subset was distributed evenly over all wells of several immunoSEQ 96-well plates, and each plate served as one replicate. For sorted subsets, roughly 200 ng genomic DNA, equal to tens of thousands of T cell genomes, was loaded into each replicate PCR. Purified libraries were quantified with a Qubit 3.0 fluorometer, sized on a Bioanalyzer 2100, and re-quantified with the KAPA Library Quantification kit. Every immunoSEQ 96-well plate was sequenced on a dedicated single-read 150-cycle Illumina NextSeq 550 flow cell. The study's own analysis went as follows. The immunoSEQ output contained only junctional sequences without quality scores, so filtering could not match that applied to full-length reads. To assign V/J genes and CDR3, sequences were annotated using PyIR, a Python wrapper for IgBLAST v1.9, with IMGT germline references. Reads were removed for weak V/J assignments (E-value above 1e-6), missing CDR3, stop codons, out-of-frame junctions, or ambiguous translated residues. V3J clonotypes were defined as sequences sharing an identical inferred V gene, J gene, and CDR3 amino acid sequence. Percentage overlap between repertoires was computed as shared unique clonotypes divided by the size of the smaller repertoire. Three approaches were used to assess repertoire richness: RTK rarefaction, the Chao1 estimator, and Recon v2.1 estimates of unobserved clonotypes. For all TCRbeta clonotypes obtained by the gDNA method from several donors, generation probabilities were computed with OLGA. TCRdb took over this immuneACCESS table, retaining in-frame rearrangements with V and J assigned. Such tables are incomplete; in checked studies, under half of the missing clones stem from an unresolved V gene, and the remainder is unexplained. The DNA gave D and trimming, while V, J and clone size come from that table. This sample comprises nearly 2 million clones, about 95% of them detected only once. Together, the top ten hold under 1.5% of the sample.

CD8 naive samples consisted of CD45RO-negative cells that were positively selected for CCR7, yielding a CD45RA+CCR7+ population without TemRA cells. The donors were healthy, HIV-negative adults who had no recently reported acute infections or vaccinations. Only Caucasian adults living in Nashville, Tennessee, USA were represented among the donors. After blood collection by leukapheresis, PBMCs were isolated using Ficoll-Histopaque density gradient centrifugation and then cryopreserved in the vapor phase of liquid nitrogen. Analytical flow cytometry was used to check the purity and quantity of each magnetically sorted T cell population. Genomic DNA was isolated from each sorted fraction and quantified by UV absorbance on a Nanodrop 2000c. Note on this clone: Its antigen has not been determined. Base qualities are not provided; no much larger clone lies one nucleotide away.

In the germline V gene (reference sequence), CDR1 corresponds to LNHNV and CDR2 to YYDKDF. Trimming at the junction amounts to 1 base on V and 5 bases on J, and the germline ends lie 17 bases apart. CDR3 length: 17 amino acids, cysteine to phenylalanine. Kept here is only the CDR3 DNA, which spans 51 bases and is read in frame from base 1. Rearrangement joined TRBV15 to TRBJ1-4, with an unclear D gene assignment. This TCR came from a man aged 18 to 29 in good health. Sequenced sample: naive CD8+ T cells sorted from blood. The cell subset or site tag for this specimen amounts to: CD45RA+CCR7+. CDR3 sequence: CATSRGPGSGINEKLFF. The DNA sequence is given as TGTGCCACCAGCAGAGGGCCAGGTTCGGGCATAAATGAAAAACTGTTTTTT.